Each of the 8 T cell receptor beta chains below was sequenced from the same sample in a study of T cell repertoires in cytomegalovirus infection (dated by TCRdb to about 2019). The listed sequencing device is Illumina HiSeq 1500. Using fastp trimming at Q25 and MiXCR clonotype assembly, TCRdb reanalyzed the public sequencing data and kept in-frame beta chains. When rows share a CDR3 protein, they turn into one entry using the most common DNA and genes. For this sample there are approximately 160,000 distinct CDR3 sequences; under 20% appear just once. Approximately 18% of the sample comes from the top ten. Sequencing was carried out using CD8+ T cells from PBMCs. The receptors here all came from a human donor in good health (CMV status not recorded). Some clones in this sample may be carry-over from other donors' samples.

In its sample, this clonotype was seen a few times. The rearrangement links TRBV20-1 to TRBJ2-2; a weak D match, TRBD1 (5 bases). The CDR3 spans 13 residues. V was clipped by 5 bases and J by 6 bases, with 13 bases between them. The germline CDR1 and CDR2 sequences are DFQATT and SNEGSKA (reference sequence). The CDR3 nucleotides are TGCAGTGCTTTGCAGGGATCCGCCGGGGAGCTGTTTTTT. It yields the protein CSALQGSAGELFF.

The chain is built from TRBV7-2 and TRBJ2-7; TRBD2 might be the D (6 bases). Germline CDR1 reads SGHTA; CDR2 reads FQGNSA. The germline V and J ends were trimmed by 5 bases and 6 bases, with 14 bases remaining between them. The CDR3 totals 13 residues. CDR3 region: CASSPTLATEQYF. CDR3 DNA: TGTGCCAGCAGCCCAACCCTAGCGACCGAGCAGTACTTC.

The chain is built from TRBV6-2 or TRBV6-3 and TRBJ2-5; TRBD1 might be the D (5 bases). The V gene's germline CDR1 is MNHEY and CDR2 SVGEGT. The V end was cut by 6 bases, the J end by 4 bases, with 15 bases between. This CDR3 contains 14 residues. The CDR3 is CASRPQGSRETQYF. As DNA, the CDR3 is TGTGCCAGCAGACCTCAGGGAAGTCGAGAGACCCAGTACTTC.

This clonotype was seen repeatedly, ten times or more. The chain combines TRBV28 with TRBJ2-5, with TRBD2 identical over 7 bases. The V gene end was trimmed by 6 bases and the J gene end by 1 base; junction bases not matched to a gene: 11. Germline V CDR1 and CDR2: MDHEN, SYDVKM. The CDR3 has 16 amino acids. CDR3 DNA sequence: TGTGCCAGCAGCCGACGGGGGGTCGGGACCCAAGAGACCCAGTACTTC. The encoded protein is CASSRRGVGTQETQYF.

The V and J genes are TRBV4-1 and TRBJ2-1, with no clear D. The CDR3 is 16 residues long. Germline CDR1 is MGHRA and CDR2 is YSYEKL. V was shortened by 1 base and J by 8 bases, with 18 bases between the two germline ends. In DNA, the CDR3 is TGCGCCAGCAGCCAAGCTGGGCCCCTAAGCGAGGATGAGCAGTTCTTC. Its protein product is CASSQAGPLSEDEQFF.

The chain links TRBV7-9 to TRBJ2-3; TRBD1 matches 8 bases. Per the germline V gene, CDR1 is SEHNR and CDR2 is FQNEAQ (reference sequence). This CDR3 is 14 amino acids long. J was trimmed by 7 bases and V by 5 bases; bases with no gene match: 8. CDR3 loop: CASSLSGTGYTQYF. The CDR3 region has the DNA TGTGCCAGCAGCCTCTCCGGGACAGGCTATACGCAGTATTTT.

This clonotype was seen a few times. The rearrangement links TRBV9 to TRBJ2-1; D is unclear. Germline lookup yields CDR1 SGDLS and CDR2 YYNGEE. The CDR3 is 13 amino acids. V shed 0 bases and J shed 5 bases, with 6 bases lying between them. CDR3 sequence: CASSVGQDNEQFF. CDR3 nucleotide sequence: TGTGCCAGCAGCGTAGGGCAGGACAATGAGCAGTTCTTC.

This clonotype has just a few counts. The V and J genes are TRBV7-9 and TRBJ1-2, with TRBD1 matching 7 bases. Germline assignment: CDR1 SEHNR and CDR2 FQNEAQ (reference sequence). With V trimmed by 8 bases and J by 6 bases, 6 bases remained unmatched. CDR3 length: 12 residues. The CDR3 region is CASVGGGDGYTF. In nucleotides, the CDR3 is TGTGCCAGCGTCGGAGGGGGCGATGGCTACACCTTC.